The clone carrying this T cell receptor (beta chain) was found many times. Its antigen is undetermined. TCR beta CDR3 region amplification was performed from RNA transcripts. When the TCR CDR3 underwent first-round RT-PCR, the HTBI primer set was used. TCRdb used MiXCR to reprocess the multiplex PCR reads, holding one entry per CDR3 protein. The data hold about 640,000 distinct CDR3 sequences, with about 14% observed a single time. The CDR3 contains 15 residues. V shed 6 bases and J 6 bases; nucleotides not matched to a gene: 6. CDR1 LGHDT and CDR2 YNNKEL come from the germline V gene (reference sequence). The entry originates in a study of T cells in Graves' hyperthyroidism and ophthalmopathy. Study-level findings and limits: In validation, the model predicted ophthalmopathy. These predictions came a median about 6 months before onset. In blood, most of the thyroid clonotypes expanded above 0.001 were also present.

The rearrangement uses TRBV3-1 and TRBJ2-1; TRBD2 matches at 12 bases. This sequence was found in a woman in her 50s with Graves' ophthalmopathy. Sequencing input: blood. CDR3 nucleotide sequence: TGTGCCAGCAGAAGACTAGCGGGAGTTCCCAATGAGCAGTTCTTC. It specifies CASRRLAGVPNEQFF.